What follows is one TCR beta chain and its context. This sample is drawn from a study of blood T cell repertoires in COVID-19. Data came from immunoSEQ multiplex PCR; TCRdb stores just in-frame clones and leaves some out. There are roughly 120,000 clones in the sample; approximately 90% occur only once, and 8.4% lies in the top ten. V shed 5 bases and J shed 1 base, with 11 bases lying between them. This CDR3 is built from 14 residues. The V gene's germline CDR1 is KGHSH and CDR2 LQKENI. The V and J genes are TRBV18 and TRBJ1-1, with TRBD1 as a possible D gene (5 bases). The clonotype comes from a woman in her 70s who had recovered from COVID-19. Input material: peripheral blood. The CDR3 loop is CASSFGGANTEAFF. DNA of the CDR3: TGTGCCAGCTCATTCGGAGGGGCGAACACTGAAGCTTTCTTT.